This TCR beta chain was found in a study of liver allograft versus peripheral blood T cells. Study overall: In transplanted livers, T cell receptor repertoires were compared with those found in the recipients' peripheral blood.

Findings and limits, study-wide: Repertoires of T cell receptors in liver allografts reportedly differed from peripheral blood repertoires.

One entry per CDR3 protein, called by TCRdb with MiXCR from the reads. The sample records 15,000 to 20,000 distinct CDR3 sequences, 20% to 25% being singletons. This clonotype showed up just once. Its matching antigen is unknown. At one boundary the junction diverges from the germline segment, which might be a read error. The CDR3 consists of 16 residues. Germline V gene lookup returns CDR1 SGHNT and CDR2 YYREEE (reference sequence). This TCR was recovered from a human patient who had a liver transplant. Some T cells could come from the graft donor. V usage is TRBV5-4 and J usage is TRBJ1-6; the D is unclear. CDR3: CASSLGHLSHNSPLHF. For the CDR3, the DNA is TGTGCCAGCAGCTTGGGCCACCTCTCCCATAATTCACCCCTCCACTTT.